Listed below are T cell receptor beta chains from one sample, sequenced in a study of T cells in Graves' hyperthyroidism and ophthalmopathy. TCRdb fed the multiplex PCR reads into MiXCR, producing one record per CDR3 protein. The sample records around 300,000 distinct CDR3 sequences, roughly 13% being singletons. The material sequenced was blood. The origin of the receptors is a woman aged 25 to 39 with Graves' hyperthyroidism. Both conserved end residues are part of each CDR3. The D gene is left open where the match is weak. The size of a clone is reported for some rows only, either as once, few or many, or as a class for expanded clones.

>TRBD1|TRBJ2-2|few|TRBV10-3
TGTGCCATCAGTCACGGACAGGGTCGCGACACCGGGGAGCTGTTTTTT
CAISHGQGRDTGELFF
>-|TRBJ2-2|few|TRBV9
TGTGCCAGCAGCCAGGACATCTCGAACACCGGGGAGCTGTTTTTT
CASSQDISNTGELFF
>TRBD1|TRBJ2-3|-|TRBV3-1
TGTGCCAGCAGACCCACTCCGGGACAGGAGACAGATACGCAGTATTTT
CASRPTPGQETDTQYF
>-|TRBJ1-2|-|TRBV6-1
TGTGCCAGCAGTCCTGAAACTGTATATGGCTACACCTTC
CASSPETVYGYTF
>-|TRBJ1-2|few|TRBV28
TGTGCCAGCAGCGACAGCGATAACTATGGCTACACCTTC
CASSDSDNYGYTF
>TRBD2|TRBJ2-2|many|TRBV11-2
TGTGCCAGCAGCTTTTTTGCGGGGGGAGGAGTCGGGGAGCTGTTTTTT
CASSFFAGGGVGELFF
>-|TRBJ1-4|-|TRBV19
TGTGCCAGTAGTATCGTGGATAATGAAAAACTGTTTTTT
CASSIVDNEKLFF
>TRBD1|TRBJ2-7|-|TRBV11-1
TGTGCCAGCAGCTTAGCGGGGACAGGGATCCACGAGCAGTACTTC
CASSLAGTGIHEQYF
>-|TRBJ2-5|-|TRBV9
TGTGCCAGCAGCGTACAGGGAGTAGGGGAGACCCAGTACTTC
CASSVQGVGETQYF
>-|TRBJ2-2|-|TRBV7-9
TGTGCCAGCAGCTTGTTAGCGGAGACGAACACCGGGGAGCTGTTTTTT
CASSLLAETNTGELFF
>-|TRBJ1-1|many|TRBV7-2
TGTGCCAGCAGCTTAGTAGGAGGACAAACAGAAGCTTTCTTT
CASSLVGGQTEAFF
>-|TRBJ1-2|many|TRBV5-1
TGCGCCAGCAGCTTGGGAAACGGACCGGTCTACACCTTC
CASSLGNGPVYTF
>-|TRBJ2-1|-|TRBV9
TGTGCCAGCAGCGTCGTGGACTCCTCCTACAATGAGCAGTTCTTC
CASSVVDSSYNEQFF